There are a few counts of the clone carrying this T cell receptor beta chain. Its antigen remains unidentified. The data are from a study of beta chain features in type 1 diabetes. Trimming removed 5 bases from V and 8 bases from J, with 12 bases in between. Germline V gene data show CDR1 as KGHSH and CDR2 as LQKENI. The CDR3 is 12 residues long. Expressed TCRB transcripts were sequenced after all isolated RNA was converted to cDNA. This table comes from immunoSEQ multiplex PCR, and its TCRdb copy is limited to in-frame clones, with some not included. The top ten hold over 0.008% of the sample, which has 350,000 to 400,000 clones, 10% to 15% seen once. Per donor, one heparinised blood draw averaged roughly 110 mL. Points from the study as a whole: Moderate yet significant TCRB CDR3 shortening was seen in Type 1 diabetes patients in all four CD4+ subsets.

The specimen was naive CD4+ T cells from blood. The J gene is TRBJ1-1, the V gene TRBV18; D remains ambiguous. This TCR came from a woman aged 18-29 years with type 1 diabetes. The CDR3 spells CASSAGWQEAFF. CDR3 bases: TGTGCCAGCTCAGCGGGGTGGCAAGAAGCTTTCTTT.